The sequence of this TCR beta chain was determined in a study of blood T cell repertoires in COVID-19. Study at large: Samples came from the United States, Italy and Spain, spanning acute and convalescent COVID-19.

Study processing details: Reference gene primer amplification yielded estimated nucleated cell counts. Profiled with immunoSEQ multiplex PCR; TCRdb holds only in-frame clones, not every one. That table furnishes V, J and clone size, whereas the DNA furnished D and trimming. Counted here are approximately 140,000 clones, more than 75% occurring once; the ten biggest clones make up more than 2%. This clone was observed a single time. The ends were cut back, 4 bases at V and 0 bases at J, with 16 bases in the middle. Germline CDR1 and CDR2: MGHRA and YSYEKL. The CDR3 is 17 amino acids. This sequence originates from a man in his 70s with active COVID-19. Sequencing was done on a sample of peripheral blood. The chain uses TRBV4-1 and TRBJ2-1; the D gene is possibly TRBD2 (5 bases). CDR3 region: CASSPSGTASSYNEQFF. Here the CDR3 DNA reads TGCGCCAGCAGCCCTTCGGGAACGGCCAGCTCCTACAATGAGCAGTTCTTC.